Listed here are 20 T cell receptor beta chains from one sample, sequenced in a study of OX40 agonist ivuxolimab in advanced cancers. Sequencing used immunoSEQ multiplex PCR; TCRdb keeps in-frame clones, though not all of them. The table lists about 84,000 clones, about 93% of them singletons, with 0.43% in the top ten. The starting material was CD4+ or CD8+ T cells sorted from blood, obtained in a trial of the OX40 agonist ivuxolimab. The receptors come from an adult with an advanced solid tumor such as melanoma, head and neck, liver or kidney cancer.

The V call is TRBV29-1, the J call TRBJ2-3; D tentatively reads TRBD1 or TRBD2 (5 bases each). V lost 6 bases and J 2 bases, leaving 6 bases between the germline ends. This CDR3 is built from 11 residues. The germline gives CDR1 SQVTM, CDR2 ANQGSEA. CDR3 sequence (DNA): TGCAGCGTCGGGACCACAGATACGCAGTATTTT. Translating it yields CSVGTTDTQYF.

This clone was seen once. This chain uses TRBV4-3 with TRBJ1-6, with D unresolved. CDR1 and CDR2 (germline): LGHNA, YSLEER. Trimming took off 2 bases at V and 10 bases at J, with 24 bases between the two ends. CDR3 length: 18 residues. The CDR3 nucleotides read TGCGCCAGCAGCCAATCCCCACCCACCTCTGTGAGGGTCTCACCCCTCCACTTT. It yields the protein CASSQSPPTSVRVSPLHF.

This clone was recorded once. The CDR3 DNA reads as TGTGCCAGCAGCTTTATATCAGGGAATGACTATGGCTACACCTTC. Translation gives CASSFISGNDYGYTF. This chain connects TRBV7-2 to TRBJ1-2, with D possibly TRBD1 on 5 matching bases. Germline CDR1 reads SGHTA; CDR2 reads FQGNSA. This CDR3 is 15 amino acids long. Trimming stripped 3 bases from V and 3 bases from J, with 14 bases between.

This sequence joins TRBV5-6 and TRBJ2-7; 9 positions agree with TRBD1. This CDR3 has 12 amino acids. In germline, CDR1 is SGHDT, CDR2 YYEEEE. Trimming cost V 0 bases and J 9 bases; bases outside gene matches: 1. The CDR3 here is CASSLDRGRQYF. The CDR3 region has the DNA TGTGCCAGCAGCTTGGACAGGGGGCGGCAGTACTTC.

The CDR3 protein is CASSSQLGLHQETQYF. CDR3 DNA sequence: TGTGCCAGCAGTTCACAACTAGGACTACACCAAGAGACCCAGTACTTC. The chain couples TRBV27 to TRBJ2-5; TRBD2 is a possible D gene (6 bases). This CDR3 spans 16 amino acids. Germline-derived CDR1 and CDR2 are MNHEY and SMNVEV (reference sequence). V lost 4 bases and J 0 bases, leaving 15 bases between the germline ends.

The chain carries TRBV28 and TRBJ1-2; no reliable D call. CDR1 is MDHEN, CDR2 SYDVKM, per germline. The CDR3 sequence is 14 residues long. Trimming pared 2 bases from V and 4 bases from J, leaving 11 bases between. The CDR3 DNA reads as TGTGCCAGCAGTTTAACCGGGGAAATCTATGGCTACACCTTC. Translation gives CASSLTGEIYGYTF.

V is TRBV18 and J is TRBJ1-2; 7 nucleotides align to TRBD1. CDR3 length: 15 amino acids. V lost 4 bases, J lost 7 bases, and 12 bases stayed unmatched. CDR1 and CDR2 (germline): KGHSH, LQKENI. The CDR3 is CASSLSEGAMGGYTF. The CDR3 DNA reads as TGTGCCAGCTCACTCTCTGAGGGGGCTATGGGTGGCTACACCTTC. The full variable domain, its missing parts supplied by reference TRBV18 and TRBJ1-2, is NAGVMQNPRHLVRRRGQEARLRCSPMKGHSHVYWYRQLPEEGLKFMVYLQKENIIDESGMPKERFSAEFPKEGPSILRIQQVVRGDSAAYFCASSLSEGAMGGYTFGSGTRLTVV.

The gene calls are TRBV6-5 and TRBJ2-7; tentative D call: TRBD2 (6 bases). The CDR3 has 15 amino acids. With 0 bases removed from V and 0 bases from J, the gap between germline ends came to 9 bases. Germline CDR1 MNHEY, CDR2 SVGAGI. Here the CDR3 DNA reads TGTGCCAGCAGTTACTCGTCGGAGGGCTCCTACGAGCAGTACTTC. Protein sequence: CASSYSSEGSYEQYF.

The rearrangement joins TRBV5-1 to TRBJ2-7, with TRBD1 matching 8 bases. Germline lookup yields CDR1 SGHRS and CDR2 YFSETQ. The CDR3 spans 15 residues. Trimming at V came to 6 bases and at J to 3 bases, leaving 11 bases not matched to a gene. Written as DNA, the CDR3 is TGCGCCAGCACCCTTGATACAGGGGGGTTCTACGAGCAGTACTTC. This encodes CASTLDTGGFYEQYF.

V is TRBV28 and J is TRBJ2-6; no definite D call. This CDR3 is 14 amino acids long. Between the trimmed V and J ends, which lost 6 bases and 5 bases, there was a span of 11 bases. Germline loops: CDR1 MDHEN, CDR2 SYDVKM. CDR3 DNA sequence: TGTGCCAGCAGCCCCCCCGATTGGGCCAACGTCCTGACTTTC. It translates to CASSPPDWANVLTF.

J is TRBJ1-2 and V is TRBV19, with D maybe TRBD1 (5 bases). Trimming cost V 9 bases and J 2 bases, with 13 bases left between them. CDR3 size: 13 residues. Germline V gene sequence: CDR1 LNHDA, CDR2 SQIVND (reference sequence). The CDR3 loop reads CASSPSGNYGYTF. CDR3 in DNA: TGTGCCAGCTCCCCATCAGGGAACTATGGCTACACCTTC.

The rearrangement joins TRBV18 to TRBJ2-7; 7 nucleotides agree with TRBD1. V shed 1 base, J shed 6 bases, and the junction held 3 bases outside the gene matches. The CDR3 consists of 13 residues. Germline loops: CDR1 KGHSH, CDR2 LQKENI. The CDR3 DNA reads TGTGCCAGCTCACCACAGCAGGGGGTCGAGCAGTACTTC. Protein sequence: CASSPQQGVEQYF. Combining the CDR3 with reference TRBV18 and TRBJ2-7 gives the whole variable domain NAGVMQNPRHLVRRRGQEARLRCSPMKGHSHVYWYRQLPEEGLKFMVYLQKENIIDESGMPKERFSAEFPKEGPSILRIQQVVRGDSAAYFCASSPQQGVEQYFGPGTRLTVT.

This sequence joins TRBV18 and TRBJ2-7; 7 nucleotides match TRBD2. V lost 2 bases, J lost 7 bases, and 11 bases stayed unmatched. The CDR3 covers 15 residues. Per germline, CDR1 KGHSH and CDR2 LQKENI. The CDR3 spells CASSPNGMSAGEQYF. CDR3 nucleotide sequence: TGTGCCAGCTCACCAAATGGAATGTCAGCGGGGGAGCAGTACTTC. The full variable domain, completed using reference TRBV18 and TRBJ2-7, is NAGVMQNPRHLVRRRGQEARLRCSPMKGHSHVYWYRQLPEEGLKFMVYLQKENIIDESGMPKERFSAEFPKEGPSILRIQQVVRGDSAAYFCASSPNGMSAGEQYFGPGTRLTVT.

The table lists this clone with a count of one. This rearrangement joins TRBV28 to TRBJ2-1, with 9 bases fitting TRBD2. In germline, CDR1 is MDHEN, CDR2 SYDVKM. The CDR3 has 15 amino acids. J lost 5 bases, V lost 2 bases, and 4 bases had no gene match. In nucleotides, the CDR3 is TGTGCCAGCAGTTTAGGCGGGAGGGCCAACAATGAGCAGTTCTTC. Encoded protein: CASSLGGRANNEQFF. Complete variable domain (other parts from reference TRBV28 and TRBJ2-1): DVKVTQSSRYLVKRTGEKVFLECVQDMDHENMFWYRQDPGLGLRLIYFSYDVKMKEKGDIPEGYSVSREKKERFSLILESASTNQTSMYLCASSLGGRANNEQFFGPGTRLTVL.

The chain couples TRBV28 to TRBJ2-5; a possible D gene is TRBD1 (6 bases). V lost 3 bases and J lost 2, with 19 bases in between. This CDR3 contains 17 residues. Germline CDR1 and CDR2: MDHEN and SYDVKM. In DNA form, the CDR3 reads TGTGCCAGCAGTTTCTTTCGTTGGAACAGGGAACAAGAGACCCAGTACTTC. Amino acid sequence: CASSFFRWNREQETQYF.

This clone was found once. The chain carries TRBV29-1 and TRBJ1-2; a possible D gene is TRBD1 (5 bases). V was shortened by 4 bases and J by 4 bases, with 13 bases between the two germline ends. CDR3 length: 13 residues. CDR1 SQVTM and CDR2 ANQGSEA come from the germline V gene. Here the CDR3 DNA reads TGCAGCGTTGCGGGTGACGGGGGCTATGGCTACACCTTC. This encodes CSVAGDGGYGYTF.

The genes are TRBV7-2 and TRBJ1-2; D remains unclear. The length of the CDR3 is 15 residues. Germline CDR1 reads SGHTA; CDR2 reads FQGNSA. Trimming cost V 5 bases and J 5 bases, with 18 bases left between them. Written as DNA, the CDR3 is TGTGCCAGCAGCCCGGTCGCAGAAGCCGGATATGGCTACACCTTC. Translating gives CASSPVAEAGYGYTF.

This sequence joins TRBV5-5 and TRBJ2-7; D call uncertain. Per the germline V gene, CDR1 is SGHKS and CDR2 is YYEKEE (reference sequence). The V and J ends lost 1 base and 3 bases respectively, with 2 bases between them. This CDR3 region has 11 residues. CDR3 protein: CASSLHYEQYF. For the CDR3, the DNA is TGTGCCAGCAGCTTGCACTACGAGCAGTACTTC.

V usage is TRBV6-6 and J usage is TRBJ2-7; D call uncertain. V lost 4 bases and J 0 bases, leaving 10 bases between the germline ends. The length of the CDR3 is 14 residues. Germline V CDR1 and CDR2: MNHNY, SVGAGI (reference sequence). The CDR3 protein is CASSSDSISYEQYF. CDR3 nucleotide sequence: TGTGCCAGCAGTTCTGATTCGATCTCCTACGAGCAGTACTTC.

This clone has more than one count but fewer than ten. The J gene is TRBJ2-7, the V gene TRBV6-5; D may be TRBD1 (6 bases). The V gene lost 6 bases and the J gene lost 2 bases, with 14 bases spanning the gap. Germline V gene lookup returns CDR1 MNHEY and CDR2 SVGAGI. This CDR3 is built from 14 residues. The CDR3 DNA sequence: TGTGCCAGCAGCACCAGGGGAACCCCCTACGAGCAGTACTTC. Its translation is CASSTRGTPYEQYF.